In its sample, the clone carrying this T cell receptor (beta chain) was seen many times. Its antigen is as yet unknown. This CDR3 spans 15 amino acids. Germline-derived CDR1 and CDR2 are SGHKS and YYEKEE (reference sequence). V lost 0 bases to trimming and J lost 4 bases, with 13 bases between them. This record comes from a study of breast tumors, draining lymph nodes, adjacent tissues. Samples came from axillary lymph nodes draining the breast cancer. TCRdb reprocessed the multiplex PCR reads via MiXCR and lists one record per CDR3 protein. The data contain about 200,000 distinct CDR3 sequences, roughly 31% of them singletons. Study-wide findings and caveats: Most tumor T cells seemingly derive from lymph node, then expand in tumor. Compared with basal-like, luminal-like tumors shared significantly more repertoire with nontumor tissue. That most tumor T cells come from lymph nodes remained unproven. Tumor repertoires ranked between lymph nodes and nontumor tissue in diversity, with V and J gene preferences.

The chain has TRBV5-5 and TRBJ2-5; the D gene is possibly TRBD1 (5 bases). This receptor was taken from a female donor with breast cancer. Some clones in this sample may be carry-over from other donors' samples. Material for sequencing was axillary lymph node tissue. The CDR3 sequence is CASSLEGPRGETQYF. CDR3 sequence (DNA): TGTGCCAGCAGCTTGGAGGGCCCTAGGGGAGAGACCCAGTACTTC.